This T cell receptor (beta chain) was captured by sequencing in a study of blood T cell repertoires in COVID-19. The wider study: T cells, B-cell-depleted T cells, or PBMCs supplied cDNA or gDNA.

V was pared by 5 bases and J by 2 bases, with 2 bases of the junction left unmatched. The CDR3 has 14 amino acids. CDR1 is SGHAT and CDR2 is FQNNGV in the germline V gene. Source study methods: Amplification from reference gene primers served as the basis for estimated nucleated cell counts. Libraries were prepared by immunoSEQ multiplex PCR; TCRdb keeps only in-frame clonotypes and omits some of them. For V, J and clone size, that table is used; D and trimming come from the DNA. The sample lists approximately 200,000 clones, 70% to 90% seen once, with 10% to 13% in the top ten. In Cohort 3, a recovered donor had either two negative PCRs, clearance, or symptom resolution.

The clonotype originates from a man aged 25 to 45 who had recovered from COVID-19. The sequenced sample consisted of PBMCs or T cells enriched from blood (not recorded which). J is TRBJ2-3 and V is TRBV11-2, with 9 bases lining up with TRBD2. The CDR3 spells CASSIAGDTDTQYF. CDR3 DNA: TGTGCCAGCAGCATAGCGGGGGACACAGATACGCAGTATTTT. Looking up the rest from reference TRBV11-2 and TRBJ2-3 gives the full variable domain: EAGVAQSPRYKIIEKRQSVAFWCNPISGHATLYWYQQILGQGPKLLIQFQNNGVVDDSQLPKDRFSAERLKGVDSTLKIQPAKLEDSAVYLCASSIAGDTDTQYFGPGTRLTVL.